This TCR beta chain is from a study of cytomegalovirus exposure and HLA in healthy donors. The CDR3 is 14 residues long. Germline V gene sequence: CDR1 LNHDA, CDR2 SQIVND (reference sequence). V was clipped by 6 bases and J by 4 bases; unmatched bases: 3. The primer mix had 60 Vbeta and 13 Jbeta primers. Assay: immunoSEQ multiplex PCR; the TCRdb copy retains only in-frame clones and omits some. The sample has about 110,000 clones, 60% to 85% seen once. The V gene is TRBV19, the J gene TRBJ2-1; TRBD2 agrees at 10 bases. The sample was PBMCs. The receptor was derived from a male donor in good health and CMV-seropositive. Here the CDR3 DNA reads TGTGCCAGTAGGGGGGGACTAGCGTACAATGAGCAGTTCTTC. Residues: CASRGGLAYNEQFF.